The clone carrying this T cell receptor (beta chain) has just a few counts. Its antigen is currently unknown. The sample belongs to a study of cytomegalovirus exposure and HLA in healthy donors. Profiling relied on immunoSEQ multiplex PCR, and the TCRdb table lists in-frame clones only, not all of them. The sample has under 200,000 clones, roughly 89% seen once. The study, taken as a whole, reports: The classifier was said to identify cytomegalovirus status with high specificity and sensitivity. Cytomegalovirus-associated status was assigned to roughly 160 TCR beta chains.

Separation from the approximately 690-subject first cohort characterized the roughly 120-subject validation cohort, to which the donors belonged. The length of the CDR3 is 16 residues. Specimen: PBMCs. This chain joins TRBV21-1 and TRBJ2-2; the D call TRBD2 from the table was never checked on the DNA. TRBV21-1 is an annotated pseudogene. This clonotype was sampled from a man aged 18-30 years in good health and CMV-seropositive. CDR3 coding DNA: TGTGCCAGCAGCACGAAGGGACTAGCGATCACCGGGGAGCTGTTTTTT. Protein sequence: CASSTKGLAITGELFF.